The clone carrying this TCR beta chain has ten or more counts. What it binds is unknown. This sample was taken from a study of T cells after yellow fever vaccination. Overall study results and limits: A minor fraction of clonotypes spanned both CD4 and CD8 compartments.

Universal primer sites and UMIs were introduced during 5'RACE template-switching synthesis of TCR cDNA. Using its own MiXCR run on the 5' RACE reads, TCRdb lists one record per CDR3 protein. This table has around 140,000 distinct CDR3 sequences, 7.7% appearing once. Germline lookup yields CDR1 SQVTM and CDR2 ANQGSEA. The CDR3 covers 11 residues. Trimming stripped 6 bases from V and 1 base from J, with 5 bases between. The sequence came from a young man who received the YFV17D yellow fever vaccine. The source was CD4+ T cells sorted from PBMCs, collected 5 days after the yellow fever booster vaccination. V and J are TRBV29-1 and TRBJ2-3; no clear D. CDR3 in amino acids: CSVQGTDTQYF. The CDR3 bases are TGCAGCGTGCAGGGCACAGATACGCAGTATTTT.